This is a list of T cell receptor beta chains from one sample in a study of post-analysis software for immune sequencing data. Via MiXCR, TCRdb re-called the PCR reads, giving one row per CDR3 protein. The sample yields approximately 160,000 distinct CDR3 sequences, approximately 30% seen once. Sequencing used blood. The receptors were gathered from a girl aged 5 to 17 with multiple sclerosis. Each CDR3 is given with its conserved first and last residue. The D gene is left open where the match is weak. The size of a clone is reported for some rows only, either as once, few or many, or as a class for expanded clones.

d_call	j_call	clone_size	v_call	cdr3_aa	cdr3_nt
.	TRBJ2-7	many	TRBV20-1	CSARSLRESYEQYF	TGCAGTGCTAGATCACTGAGGGAATCATACGAGCAGTACTTC
TRBD2	TRBJ2-7	many	TRBV5-1	CASSPTSASSYEQYF	TGCGCCAGCAGCCCGACTAGCGCCAGCTCCTACGAGCAGTACTTC
TRBD2	TRBJ2-5	few	TRBV2	CASSEPAGRETQYF	TGTGCCAGCAGTGAACCAGCGGGAAGGGAGACCCAGTACTTC
TRBD2	TRBJ2-3	few	TRBV7-3	CASSSSGTSGREVTDTQYF	TGTGCCAGCAGCTCTTCCGGGACTAGCGGGAGAGAGGTAACAGATACGCAGTATTTT
.	TRBJ2-1	.	TRBV27	CASTKMGGNEQFF	TGTGCCAGCACTAAAATGGGGGGCAATGAGCAGTTCTTC
.	TRBJ1-6	few	TRBV10-3	CAISRDHSPLHF	TGTGCCATCTCCAGGGACCACTCACCCCTCCACTTT
.	TRBJ1-4	.	TRBV20-1	CSASRETNEKLFF	TGCAGTGCTAGCAGGGAAACTAATGAAAAACTGTTTTTT
TRBD2	TRBJ2-1	once	TRBV7-3	CASSLSPSGGYNEQFF	TGTGCCAGCAGCTTATCGCCTAGCGGGGGATACAATGAGCAGTTCTTC
.	TRBJ2-1	many	TRBV7-3	CASSLGRSYNEQFF	TGTGCCAGCAGCTTGGGTCGCTCCTACAATGAGCAGTTCTTC
.	TRBJ1-2	few	TRBV30	CASGRIDYGYTF	TGTGCCTCCGGCAGGATCGACTATGGCTACACCTTC
TRBD1	TRBJ1-2	.	TRBV20-1	CSANSGTGVDYGYTF	TGCAGTGCTAACTCCGGGACAGGGGTTGACTATGGCTACACCTTC
TRBD1	TRBJ2-6	.	TRBV7-9	CASKGQGASGANVLTF	TGTGCCAGCAAGGGTCAGGGGGCCTCTGGGGCCAACGTCCTGACTTTC
.	TRBJ2-7	few	TRBV5-1	CASKAGLIYEQYF	TGCGCCAGCAAGGCCGGGCTCATCTACGAGCAGTACTTC
.	TRBJ2-7	many	TRBV10-3	CAISESLGVRVEQYF	TGTGCCATCAGTGAGTCATTGGGGGTTAGGGTCGAGCAGTACTTC
TRBD2	TRBJ2-1	many	TRBV5-1	CASSYGLAGVSSYNEQFF	TGCGCCAGCAGCTACGGACTAGCGGGCGTGAGCTCCTACAATGAGCAGTTCTTC
TRBD1	TRBJ2-1	.	TRBV6-5	CASSPRDSYYNEQFF	TGTGCCAGCAGTCCTAGGGACAGCTACTACAATGAGCAGTTCTTC
.	TRBJ1-2	few	TRBV6-1	CASRTKAPANYGYTF	TGTGCCAGCAGGACCAAGGCCCCGGCTAACTATGGCTACACCTTC
.	TRBJ1-6	many	TRBV20-1	CSARDSYQNSPLHF	TGCAGTGCTAGGGACAGCTACCAAAATTCACCCCTCCACTTT
.	TRBJ2-7	many	TRBV6-5	CASSYRDEQYF	TGTGCCAGCAGTTACAGGGACGAGCAGTACTTC
.	TRBJ2-2	.	TRBV5-1	CASSHGYGAGELFF	TGCGCCAGCAGCCATGGGTACGGGGCCGGGGAGCTGTTTTTT
.	TRBJ2-1	.	TRBV7-2	CASSLVATRGANEQFF	TGTGCCAGCAGCTTAGTTGCGACCAGGGGGGCCAATGAGCAGTTCTTC
TRBD1	TRBJ1-5	few	TRBV27	CASSLVTGGQPQHF	TGTGCCAGCAGTTTAGTAACAGGGGGACAGCCCCAGCATTTT
TRBD1	TRBJ2-2	.	TRBV14	CASSPSYYRGPRNTGELFF	TGTGCCAGCAGCCCGTCCTATTACAGGGGCCCCCGAAACACCGGGGAGCTGTTTTTT
.	TRBJ2-5	many	TRBV7-8	CASSYQAKTQYF	TGTGCCAGCAGCTACCAGGCTAAGACCCAGTACTTC
.	TRBJ2-7	.	TRBV3-1	CASSQAPGQGIYEQYF	TGTGCCAGCAGCCAAGCCCCGGGGCAGGGGATCTACGAGCAGTACTTC
TRBD1	TRBJ1-1	.	TRBV4-1	CASSPLTGTGSTEAFF	TGCGCCAGCAGCCCGCTTACCGGGACAGGGAGTACTGAAGCTTTCTTT
TRBD2	TRBJ2-3	once	TRBV11-3	CASSLDPRTSGITDTDTQYF	TGTGCCAGCAGCTTAGATCCCCGTACTAGCGGGATCACGGACACAGATACGCAGTATTTT
TRBD2	TRBJ2-1	.	TRBV27	CASSPLRLAALHNEQFF	TGTGCCAGCAGTCCCCTCCGACTAGCGGCCCTTCACAATGAGCAGTTCTTC
TRBD2	TRBJ2-7	many	TRBV4-2	CASSQGDSGRKSYEQYF	TGTGCCAGCAGCCAAGGCGATAGCGGGAGGAAGTCCTACGAGCAGTACTTC
.	TRBJ2-2	.	TRBV27	CASSQRAFANTGELFF	TGTGCCAGCAGCCAGAGGGCGTTCGCGAACACCGGGGAGCTGTTTTTT
TRBD2	TRBJ2-3	.	TRBV12-3/TRBV12-4	CASSFISGRATDTQYF	TGTGCCAGCAGTTTTATTAGCGGGAGGGCCACAGATACGCAGTATTTT
.	TRBJ1-2	many	TRBV29-1	CSVEDKAGRYGYTF	TGCAGCGTTGAAGATAAGGCAGGGCGCTATGGCTACACCTTC
TRBD2	TRBJ2-7	many	TRBV5-4	CASSLATPGTSGRAEDEQYF	TGTGCCAGCAGCTTGGCCACTCCCGGGACTAGCGGGAGGGCCGAGGACGAGCAGTACTTC
TRBD2	TRBJ2-3	.	TRBV5-1	CASSPPLAGGPDTQYF	TGCGCCAGCAGCCCTCCACTAGCGGGGGGGCCGGATACGCAGTATTTT
TRBD1	TRBJ1-2	once	TRBV2	CASIPGQVNYGYTF	TGTGCCAGCATTCCGGGACAGGTTAACTATGGCTACACCTTC
.	TRBJ1-2	.	TRBV10-3	CAIREPTGNHGYTF	TGTGCCATCAGGGAGCCGACGGGAAACCATGGCTACACCTTC
.	TRBJ2-7	.	TRBV27	CASSSRGEGLYEQYF	TGTGCCAGCAGTTCTCGAGGCGAGGGCCTTTACGAGCAGTACTTC
.	TRBJ2-3	once	TRBV5-1	CASSFVQSDTQYF	TGCGCCAGCAGCTTCGTCCAGTCAGATACGCAGTATTTT
.	TRBJ1-2	many	TRBV5-6	CASSVGVTGAGYGYTF	TGTGCCAGCAGCGTGGGGGTAACGGGGGCAGGCTATGGCTACACCTTC
.	TRBJ1-1	.	TRBV27	CASSLGIGTEAFF	TGTGCCAGCAGTTTAGGGATCGGGACTGAAGCTTTCTTT
.	TRBJ2-3	.	TRBV20-1	CSGTGEPGDTQYF	TGCAGTGGCACGGGGGAACCAGGGGATACGCAGTATTTT
.	TRBJ1-1	.	TRBV6-5	CASSYWAGSSNTEAFF	TGTGCCAGCAGTTACTGGGCGGGATCGTCGAACACTGAAGCTTTCTTT
.	TRBJ2-1	few	TRBV10-3	CAISETDNNEQFF	TGTGCCATCAGTGAGACGGATAACAATGAGCAGTTCTTC